A selection of T cell receptor beta chains follows, all from one sample in a study of CD8+CD57+ T cells in acquired aplastic anemia. A single record per CDR3 protein comes from TCRdb applying MiXCR to the reads. The sample lists under 350,000 distinct CDR3 sequences; 45% to 65% were seen once. Sequenced input: sorted CD4+, CD8+, or CD8+CD57+ T cells (not recorded which) from PBMCs. Every receptor here comes from a human donor with aplastic anemia. Each CDR3 is given with its conserved first and last residue. D genes are given only for firm matches. Clone sizes are given selectively: once, few, many, or a class where the clone is expanded.

CDR3aa	CDR3nt	v_gene	abundance	j_gene	d_gene
CASSFPRGGNEKLFF	TGTGCCAGTAGCTTCCCGCGCGGCGGTAATGAAAAACTGTTTTTT	TRBV19	many	TRBJ1-4	.
CAWSLGSAETQYF	TGTGCCTGGAGTTTAGGGAGCGCAGAGACCCAGTACTTC	TRBV30	.	TRBJ2-5	.
CASSWGQGSHNEQFF	TGTGCCAGCAGCTGGGGACAGGGATCCCACAATGAGCAGTTCTTC	TRBV7-9	.	TRBJ2-1	TRBD1
CASRSGTGVYEQYF	TGTGCCAGCAGGTCCGGGACAGGGGTTTACGAGCAGTACTTC	TRBV6-5	many	TRBJ2-7	TRBD1
CASRNRDGYTF	TGTGCCAGCAGAAACAGGGATGGCTACACCTTC	TRBV12-3/TRBV12-4	.	TRBJ1-2	.
CSVLGTSGMLADTQYF	TGCAGCGTACTTGGGACTAGCGGGATGTTGGCAGATACGCAGTATTTT	TRBV29-1	many	TRBJ2-3	TRBD2
CASSLAGSGTDTQYF	TGTGCCAGCAGTTTGGCGGGATCTGGCACAGATACGCAGTATTTT	TRBV12-3/TRBV12-4	.	TRBJ2-3	.
CASSLRDGNQPQHF	TGTGCCAGCAGTCTCAGGGATGGCAATCAGCCCCAGCATTTT	TRBV7-8	.	TRBJ1-5	.
CASSYSTRTVNYGYTF	TGTGCCAGCAGTTATTCTACCCGGACAGTCAACTATGGCTACACCTTC	TRBV6-5	many	TRBJ1-2	.
CSATLGGGGSYEQYF	TGCAGTGCTACCCTAGGGGGGGGGGGATCCTACGAGCAGTACTTC	TRBV20-1	.	TRBJ2-7	.
CASSPTSSSYNEQFF	TGCGCCAGCAGCCCGACCTCCAGCTCCTACAATGAGCAGTTCTTC	TRBV5-1	.	TRBJ2-1	.
CATSDTRTFEQYF	TGTGCCACCAGTGATACCCGGACTTTCGAGCAGTACTTC	TRBV24-1	.	TRBJ2-7	.
CASSFSGTSAFF	TGTGCCAGCAGTTTCTCCGGGACTAGCGCGTTCTTC	TRBV12-3/TRBV12-4	many	TRBJ2-1	TRBD2
CASSLHEDTDTQYF	TGTGCCAGCAGTTTACACGAGGACACAGATACGCAGTATTTT	TRBV12-3/TRBV12-4	.	TRBJ2-3	.
CASSTQRTNYGYTF	TGTGCCAGCAGCACCCAGAGGACTAACTATGGCTACACCTTC	TRBV7-6	many	TRBJ1-2	.
CASSPQGTGVLETQYF	TGTGCCAGCAGCCCCCAAGGAACGGGAGTCTTAGAGACCCAGTACTTC	TRBV3-1	many	TRBJ2-5	.
CASRLDRSSTDTQYF	TGTGCCAGCAGACTGGACAGGTCTAGCACAGATACGCAGTATTTT	TRBV5-8	many	TRBJ2-3	TRBD1
CASSLTGTTAFF	TGTGCCAGCAGTCTAACCGGGACGACAGCTTTCTTT	TRBV6-5	.	TRBJ1-1	.
CSARRGGGPSTDTQYF	TGCAGTGCTAGGCGGGGCGGGGGCCCTAGCACAGATACGCAGTATTTT	TRBV20-1	many	TRBJ2-3	.
CASSEKGIGGADTQYF	TGTGCCAGCAGCGAAAAGGGTATCGGGGGGGCGGATACGCAGTATTTT	TRBV5-8	many	TRBJ2-3	TRBD2
CASSPHVGKSYTRELFF	TGTGCCAGCAGCCCCCACGTAGGGAAGTCGTACACCAGGGAGCTGTTTTTT	TRBV7-2	.	TRBJ2-2	.
CASSLASGGANTGELFF	TGTGCCAGCAGCTTGGCTAGCGGGGGGGCTAACACCGGGGAGCTGTTTTTT	TRBV7-8	many	TRBJ2-2	TRBD2
CASSAGTSGGADTQYF	TGTGCCAGCAGTGCGGGGACTAGCGGGGGGGCAGATACGCAGTATTTT	TRBV2	.	TRBJ2-3	TRBD2
CSASGQARRNSPLHF	TGCAGTGCTAGTGGCCAGGCGCGCCGTAATTCACCCCTCCACTTT	TRBV20-1	.	TRBJ1-6	.
CSAGRVPGVDTEAFF	TGCAGTGCTGGCAGGGTGCCGGGTGTAGACACTGAAGCTTTCTTT	TRBV20-1	many	TRBJ1-1	.
CSASGQGDDEQYF	TGCAGTGCTAGCGGGCAGGGGGACGACGAGCAGTACTTC	TRBV20-1	few	TRBJ2-7	TRBD1
CASSYDAIQGRNGYTF	TGTGCCAGCAGCTATGATGCAATACAGGGAAGAAACGGCTACACCTTC	TRBV27	few	TRBJ1-2	.
CASSLQISSYEQYF	TGTGCCAGCAGCTTGCAAATCAGCTCCTACGAGCAGTACTTC	TRBV11-2	.	TRBJ2-7	.
CASSRSGLAGGPGDTQYF	TGCGCCAGCAGCAGGTCGGGACTAGCGGGGGGGCCTGGAGATACGCAGTATTTT	TRBV5-1	.	TRBJ2-3	TRBD2
CSSSESAGDSSYEQYF	TGCTCCAGCAGTGAGTCGGCAGGGGATAGCTCCTACGAGCAGTACTTC	TRBV10-1	.	TRBJ2-7	.
CASSGGQALLNYGYTF	TGTGCCAGCAGTGGGGGACAGGCACTTTTGAACTATGGCTACACCTTC	TRBV25-1	.	TRBJ1-2	TRBD1
CSVEDPGRYGYTF	TGCAGCGTTGAAGATCCTGGCAGATATGGCTACACCTTC	TRBV29-1	.	TRBJ1-2	.
CSVVKGQGPYEQYF	TGCAGCGTTGTAAAGGGACAGGGGCCCTACGAGCAGTACTTC	TRBV29-1	many	TRBJ2-7	TRBD1
CASSLDRGRNEQFF	TGTGCCAGCAGCCTCGACAGGGGGCGCAATGAGCAGTTCTTC	TRBV7-2	.	TRBJ2-1	TRBD1
CASSFITEAFF	TGTGCCAGCAGTTTTATCACTGAAGCTTTCTTT	TRBV6-2/TRBV6-3	many	TRBJ1-1	.
CSVEDPDRSSYEQYF	TGCAGCGTTGAAGATCCGGACAGGAGCTCCTACGAGCAGTACTTC	TRBV20-1	.	TRBJ2-7	TRBD1
CASSSPAGEGLNGYTF	TGTGCCAGCAGTAGTCCCGCAGGGGAAGGGCTTAATGGCTACACCTTC	TRBV2	few	TRBJ1-2	.
CASSLEAWGMRNTIYF	TGTGCCAGCAGCTTAGAGGCCTGGGGAATGAGAAACACCATATATTTT	TRBV7-2	.	TRBJ1-3	.
CASSLRDNEQYF	TGTGCCAGCAGCTTACGGGACAACGAGCAGTACTTC	TRBV7-3	.	TRBJ2-7	.
CAISATSGGHYEQYF	TGTGCCATCAGTGCGACTAGCGGAGGGCACTACGAGCAGTACTTC	TRBV10-3	.	TRBJ2-7	TRBD2
CASSRLAGADTQYF	TGTGCCAGCTCAAGGCTAGCGGGAGCGGATACGCAGTATTTT	TRBV18	many	TRBJ2-3	TRBD2
CSVGSGRAGQYF	TGCAGCGTTGGGAGCGGACGGGCCGGGCAGTACTTC	TRBV29-1	many	TRBJ2-7	.
CSARGTSGGNTDTQYF	TGCAGTGCTAGAGGCACTAGCGGGGGTAACACAGATACGCAGTATTTT	TRBV20-1	.	TRBJ2-3	TRBD2
CASTPTVTGGQPQHF	TGTGCCAGCACCCCGACAGTAACGGGCGGTCAGCCCCAGCATTTT	TRBV28	many	TRBJ1-5	.
CSGAKGRDTQYF	TGCAGCGGCGCGAAAGGTAGAGATACGCAGTATTTT	TRBV29-1	many	TRBJ2-3	.
CSARSGTGGGTTEAFF	TGCAGTGCTCGTTCCGGGACAGGGGGGGGGACGACTGAAGCTTTCTTT	TRBV20-1	few	TRBJ1-1	TRBD1
CASSFYICSARDRSRGWETQYF	.	TRBV11-3	once	TRBJ2-5	.
CASSNQGAGWFF	TGTGCCAGCAGCAACCAGGGGGCAGGGTGGTTCTTC	TRBV3-1	many	TRBJ2-1	TRBD1
CASSRAGHGPDRKLFF	TGTGCCAGCTCACGCGCCGGACACGGACCCGATCGAAAACTGTTTTTT	TRBV18	.	TRBJ1-4	.
CAISESGLSGVYEQYF	TGTGCCATCAGTGAGTCTGGCCTGTCAGGGGTGTACGAGCAGTACTTC	TRBV10-3	once	TRBJ2-7	.
CATSGSDRINYGYTF	TGTGCCACCAGTGGTTCGGACAGAATTAACTATGGCTACACCTTC	TRBV24-1	many	TRBJ1-2	.
CASSLESRGIDYGYTF	TGTGCCAGCAGCTTAGAAAGTAGGGGCATCGACTATGGCTACACCTTC	TRBV7-9	.	TRBJ1-2	.